The 32 T cell receptor beta chains presented below share a single source sample, sequenced in a study of T cell repertoires and Cas9 in healthy adults. Profiling relied on immunoSEQ multiplex PCR, and the TCRdb table lists in-frame clones only, not all of them. The data show more than 20,000 clones, 90% seen once. Input material: CD4+ effector T cells (CD127+, CD25-, CD137-, CD154-) from PBMCs; culture status not recorded. Receptors were obtained from a human donor in good health.

V gene TRBV7-9 combines with J gene TRBJ1-1; D possibly corresponds to TRBD1 (5 bases). This CDR3 region has 19 residues. V shed 0 bases and J shed 1 base, with 21 bases lying between them. Germline-derived CDR1 and CDR2 are SEHNR and FQNEAQ (reference sequence). The CDR3: CASSLARGTLVWANTEAFF. The CDR3 DNA reads TGTGCCAGCAGCTTAGCGCGGGGGACTCTCGTGTGGGCGAACACTGAAGCTTTCTTT.

The rearrangement uses TRBV15 and TRBJ1-2; possible D gene TRBD1, 6 bases. Per germline, CDR1 LNHNV and CDR2 YYDKDF (reference sequence). V was pared by 0 bases and J by 4 bases, with 15 bases between. The CDR3 is 16 amino acids. CDR3 protein: CATSRDRLQGSYGYTF. The CDR3 DNA reads as TGTGCCACCAGCAGAGATCGCTTGCAGGGGAGCTATGGCTACACCTTC.

The rearrangement links TRBV7-9 to TRBJ2-4; 7 positions agree with TRBD2. Germline V gives CDR1 SEHNR, CDR2 FQNEAQ (reference sequence). There are 13 residues in the CDR3. Trimming cost V 5 bases and J 9 bases; bases outside gene matches: 7. The CDR3 nucleotides read TGTGCCAGCAGCCGGGCCAGGGAGGGCATTCAGTACTTC. It translates to CASSRAREGIQYF.

This rearrangement joins TRBV5-5 to TRBJ1-3, with D possibly matching TRBD1 (6 bases). Germline V gene data show CDR1 as SGHKS and CDR2 as YYEKEE (reference sequence). Trimming stripped 5 bases from V and 0 bases from J, with 15 bases between. The CDR3 extends over 16 amino acids. CDR3 sequence: CASRRTGISSGNTIYF. The CDR3 nucleotides are TGTGCCAGCAGGAGAACAGGGATTTCCTCTGGAAACACCATATATTTT.

This chain joins TRBV4-1 and TRBJ1-5; D is unclear. Germline CDR1 MGHRA, CDR2 YSYEKL. The CDR3 has 16 residues. The ends were cut back, 4 bases at V and 4 bases at J, with 17 bases in the middle. The CDR3 spells CASSPGRLTNNQPQHF. In nucleotides, the CDR3 is TGCGCCAGCAGCCCTGGACGGCTGACTAATAATCAGCCCCAGCATTTT.

In this sample, this clone turned up a few times. The V call is TRBV5-1, the J call TRBJ2-5; the D gene could be TRBD1 or TRBD2 (7 bases each). CDR1 and CDR2 (germline): SGHRS, YFSETQ. This CDR3 is 14 amino acids long. V lost 3 bases, J lost 7 bases, and 16 bases lay in between. CDR3 bases: TGCGCCAGCAGCTGGACAGGCTGGGGGGGGACCCAGTACTTC. This sequence encodes CASSWTGWGGTQYF.

This chain uses TRBV1 with TRBJ2-5. TRBV1 is marked as a pseudogene. The CDR3 covers 14 residues. This CDR3 is CTSSPLSAGETQYF. CDR3 bases: TGCACCAGCAGCCCCTTATCAGCCGGCGAGACCCAGTACTTC.

This chain uses TRBV7-9 with TRBJ2-3; 7 positions match TRBD1. Germline values: CDR1 SEHNR, CDR2 FQNEAQ (reference sequence). The V segment lost 2 bases and the J segment 7 bases; nucleotides outside the gene matches: 12. The CDR3 extends over 16 amino acids. CDR3 sequence: CASSLPRDSGTNTQYF. In DNA form, the CDR3 reads TGTGCCAGCAGCTTACCCAGGGACAGCGGCACGAATACGCAGTATTTT.

The chain links TRBV6-4 to TRBJ1-6; unclear D gene. CDR1 MRHNA and CDR2 SNTAGT come from the germline V gene. The length of the CDR3 is 13 residues. Trimming removed 6 bases at V and 8 bases at J, with 11 bases between. CDR3 in DNA: TGTGCCAGCAGCGCTACGCTGGATTCACCCCTCCACTTT. Encoded protein: CASSATLDSPLHF.

This clone appeared once. In DNA form, the CDR3 reads TGTGCCAGCAGCCCGGGGGACCAGGGCTACACCTTC. This sequence encodes CASSPGDQGYTF. The chain carries TRBV7-9 and TRBJ1-2, with D maybe TRBD1 (5 bases). Between the trimmed V and J ends, which lost 5 bases and 8 bases, there was a span of 12 bases. The CDR3 spans 12 residues. The germline gives CDR1 SEHNR, CDR2 FQNEAQ (reference sequence).

This rearrangement joins TRBV19 to TRBJ1-5; D is undetermined. CDR1 is LNHDA, CDR2 SQIVND, per germline (reference sequence). The CDR3 runs 14 residues. Trimming took 4 bases from V and 9 from J, leaving 16 bases between them. In DNA form, the CDR3 reads TGTGCCAGTAGTACCCTGTTCGGAGAAGGGCCCCAGCATTTT. It translates to CASSTLFGEGPQHF.

The CDR3 DNA sequence: TGTGCCTGGGGACTCATTCAGGGAATCGGGGAGCTGTTTTTT. Amino acid sequence: CAWGLIQGIGELFF. The chain combines TRBV30 with TRBJ2-2, with D perhaps assigned TRBD1 or TRBD2 (5 bases each). CDR1 GTSNPN and CDR2 SVGIG come from the germline V gene (reference sequence). V shed 5 bases and J shed 7 bases, with 17 bases lying between them. The CDR3 totals 14 residues. Variable domain in full (rest from reference TRBV30 and TRBJ2-2): SQTIHQWPATLVQPVGSPLSLECTVEGTSNPNLYWYRQAAGRGLQLLFYSVGIGQISSEVPQNLSASRPQDRQFILSSKKLLLSDSGFYLCAWGLIQGIGELFFGEGSRLTVL.

This chain uses TRBV5-1 with TRBJ2-7; TRBD1 aligns across 11 bases. There are 15 residues in the CDR3. Germline CDR1 is SGHRS and CDR2 is YFSETQ. Losses at the gene ends were 4 bases for V and 4 bases for J; bases not matched to a gene: 7. The CDR3 here is CASSAGTGGVYEQYF. CDR3 nucleotides: TGCGCCAGCAGCGCCGGGACAGGGGGAGTGTACGAGCAGTACTTC.

V is TRBV7-7 and J is TRBJ2-5; D call uncertain. The CDR3 extends over 16 amino acids. From germline, CDR1 is SSHAT and CDR2 FNYEAQ (reference sequence). V gave up 5 bases and J gave up 3 bases, with 19 bases separating them. In DNA form, the CDR3 reads TGTGCCAGCAGCAAATTTCCTTTGGGAACAAAAGAGACCCAGTACTTC. Encoded protein: CASSKFPLGTKETQYF.

The CDR3 loop is CASSVEGARTGELFF. DNA for the CDR3: TGTGCCAGCAGCGTAGAGGGGGCGAGAACCGGGGAGCTGTTTTTT. V gene TRBV9 combines with J gene TRBJ2-2, with 7 positions matching TRBD1. The length of the CDR3 is 15 residues. J lost 5 bases, V lost 0 bases, and 4 bases had no gene match. Germline-derived CDR1 and CDR2 are SGDLS and YYNGEE.

The V gene is TRBV15, the J gene TRBJ2-5; 9 bases are a match to TRBD2. CDR3 length: 16 residues. The trim removed 1 base at V and 5 bases at J, leaving 8 bases unmatched. Germline CDR1 and CDR2: LNHNV and YYDKDF (reference sequence). CDR3 coding DNA: TGTGCCACCAGCAGAGTTCGAGCGGGGGGCAGTGAGACCCAGTACTTC. It encodes CATSRVRAGGSETQYF.

The rearrangement joins TRBV5-4 to TRBJ2-5; D perhaps matches TRBD2 (7 bases). V lost 4 bases and J 5 bases, leaving 15 bases between the germline ends. The CDR3 spans 14 residues. Germline loops: CDR1 SGHNT, CDR2 YYREEE (reference sequence). The CDR3 bases are TGTGCCAGCAGCACCGGGGGGCCGACGGAGACCCAGTACTTC. The encoded protein is CASSTGGPTETQYF.

The chain joins TRBV9 to TRBJ1-1; no reliable D call. The CDR3 runs to 13 residues. V lost 0 bases, J lost 4 bases, and 7 bases lay in between. Germline V gene data show CDR1 as SGDLS and CDR2 as YYNGEE. The CDR3 nucleotides are TGTGCCAGCAGCGTAGAAAGCTCCACTGAAGCTTTCTTT. Its protein is CASSVESSTEAFF.

This clone came up once. The rearrangement uses TRBV5-1 and TRBJ2-1; the match to TRBD2 covers 12 bases. CDR3 length: 15 amino acids. The germline V gene has CDR1 SGHRS and CDR2 YFSETQ. The trim removed 0 bases at V and 9 bases at J, leaving 4 bases unmatched. Here the CDR3 reads CASSLASGGAAEQFF. In nucleotides, the CDR3 is TGCGCCAGCAGCTTGGCTAGCGGGGGGGCCGCTGAGCAGTTCTTC.

The rearrangement links TRBV4-1 to TRBJ2-1; 10 nucleotides match TRBD2. This CDR3 has 16 residues. J was trimmed by 6 bases and V by 1 base; bases with no gene match: 6. The germline CDR1 and CDR2 sequences are MGHRA and YSYEKL. CDR3 DNA sequence: TGCGCCAGCAGCCAAGTCTCCGGGACTAGCGCCAATGAGCAGTTCTTC. Its protein product is CASSQVSGTSANEQFF.

V is TRBV6-5 and J is TRBJ1-5, with TRBD1 matching 10 bases. CDR1 and CDR2 from the germline V gene are MNHEY and SVGAGI. The CDR3 has 15 amino acids. Trimming at V came to 6 bases and at J to 2 bases, leaving 4 bases not matched to a gene. DNA of the CDR3: TGTGCCAGCAGGGGGACAGGGGTTGGCAATCAGCCCCAGCATTTT. Encoded protein: CASRGTGVGNQPQHF.

The CDR3 sequence: CASSLAGRTDTQYF. For the CDR3, the DNA is TGTGCCAGCAGCTTAGCGGGTCGCACAGATACGCAGTATTTT. The chain is built from TRBV7-2 and TRBJ2-3; D uncertain. Germline CDR1 is SGHTA and CDR2 is FQGNSA. With 0 bases removed from V and 1 base from J, the gap between germline ends came to 5 bases. This CDR3 is 14 amino acids long.

This sequence joins TRBV19 and TRBJ2-5; 7 nucleotides align to TRBD1. Germline assignment: CDR1 LNHDA and CDR2 SQIVND (reference sequence). The CDR3 is 16 amino acids. V gave up 7 bases and J gave up 2 bases; unmatched junction bases: 13. CDR3 in amino acids: CASTPRGRSGQETQYF. The CDR3, as DNA: TGTGCCAGTACCCCTAGGGGGCGATCTGGGCAAGAGACCCAGTACTTC.

The chain combines TRBV19 with TRBJ1-5; a possible D gene is TRBD1 (6 bases). The CDR3 runs 13 residues. Trimming removed 6 bases from V and 12 bases from J, with 18 bases in between. The V gene's germline CDR1 is LNHDA and CDR2 SQIVND (reference sequence). The CDR3 reads CASSEQGRVIQHF. The CDR3 DNA is TGTGCCAGTAGCGAACAGGGCAGGGTGATCCAGCATTTT.

V is TRBV6-1 and J is TRBJ1-1, with a weak D call TRBD1 (5 bases). The V and J ends lost 5 bases and 3 bases respectively, with 10 bases between them. Germline CDR1 and CDR2: MNHNS and SASEGT. The CDR3 is 13 amino acids. CDR3 DNA: TGTGCCAGCAGTCCCCGGGGGGACACTGAAGCTTTCTTT. Residues: CASSPRGDTEAFF.

The chain links TRBV5-4 to TRBJ1-2; tentatively, D is TRBD1 (5 bases). Germline CDR1 is SGHNT and CDR2 is YYREEE (reference sequence). This CDR3 contains 15 residues. The V end was cut by 5 bases, the J end by 0 bases, with 14 bases between. The CDR3 protein is CASRIRDGANYGYTF. The CDR3 DNA follows: TGTGCCAGCAGAATTCGGGACGGAGCTAACTATGGCTACACCTTC.

V gene TRBV29-1 combines with J gene TRBJ1-1, with TRBD1 matching over 9 bases. Germline V gene data show CDR1 as SQVTM and CDR2 as ANQGSEA. After removal of 6 bases from V and 6 bases from J, the junction contained 17 bases not matched to a gene. This CDR3 has 16 residues. The CDR3 DNA reads as TGCAGCGTCCAACAGGGGGCGCGAGCGGGGACCCCTGAAGCTTTCTTT. As protein: CSVQQGARAGTPEAFF.

The rearrangement links TRBV4-1 to TRBJ2-7; a weak D match, TRBD1 (5 bases). CDR3 length: 13 residues. The V end was cut by 3 bases, the J end by 4 bases, with 10 bases between. The germline gives CDR1 MGHRA, CDR2 YSYEKL. The CDR3 bases are TGCGCCAGCAGCCAGCTAGGGGCTTACGAGCAGTACTTC. It codes for CASSQLGAYEQYF.

This clone was seen a single time. The chain carries TRBV7-8 and TRBJ1-2; 7 bases fit TRBD1. The germline gives CDR1 SGHVS, CDR2 FQNEAQ. Trimming removed 3 bases from V and 5 bases from J; junction bases left unmatched: 9. The CDR3 runs 15 residues. The CDR3 region has the DNA TGTGCCAGCAGCTTTGCCTCTGACAGGGCGTATGGCTACACCTTC. It is translated as CASSFASDRAYGYTF.

V gene TRBV6-1 combines with J gene TRBJ2-7, with 8 bases lining up with TRBD1. Germline CDR1 and CDR2: MNHNS and SASEGT. This CDR3 spans 13 amino acids. The junction had 1 base not matched to a gene; V was cut back by 4 bases and J by 2 bases. This chain's CDR3 is CASSVGQAYEQYF. The DNA of the CDR3 is TGTGCCAGCAGTGTGGGACAGGCCTACGAGCAGTACTTC.

This chain uses TRBV5-1 with TRBJ2-1, with D perhaps matching TRBD1 or TRBD2 (5 bases each). Germline V gives CDR1 SGHRS, CDR2 YFSETQ. V was trimmed by 4 bases and J by 1 base, leaving 15 bases between them. The CDR3 totals 16 residues. In nucleotides, the CDR3 is TGCGCCAGCAGCATCTCCGGGACCAATTCCTACAATGAGCAGTTCTTC. Translating it yields CASSISGTNSYNEQFF. The variable domain in full, with the rest retrieved from reference TRBV5-1 and TRBJ2-1, is KAGVTQTPRYLIKTRGQQVTLSCSPISGHRSVSWYQQTPGQGLQFLFEYFSETQRNKGNFPGRFSGRQFSNSRSEMNVSTLELGDSALYLCASSISGTNSYNEQFFGPGTRLTVL.

V gene TRBV9 combines with J gene TRBJ1-3; the D gene is possibly TRBD1 (5 bases). CDR1 and CDR2 from the germline V gene are SGDLS and YYNGEE. The CDR3 is 15 residues long. Trimming stripped 0 bases from V and 0 bases from J, with 7 bases between. The CDR3 DNA is TGTGCCAGCAGCGTAGGCGGGGGCTCTGGAAACACCATATATTTT. It is translated as CASSVGGGSGNTIYF. The variable domain in full, completed from reference TRBV9 and TRBJ1-3, reads DSGVTQTPKHLITATGQRVTLRCSPRSGDLSVYWYQQSLDQGLQFLIQYYNGEERAKGNILERFSAQQFPDLHSELNLSSLELGDSALYFCASSVGGGSGNTIYFGEGSWLTVV.